The 13 T cell receptor beta chains given below trace back to one sample, sequenced in a study of early T cells in non-severe SARS-CoV-2 infection. TCRdb reprocessed the 5' RACE reads via MiXCR and lists one record per CDR3 protein. The data contain 46,000 or so distinct CDR3 sequences, less than 15% of them singletons. The sequencing sample was made of whole blood. Receptor source: an adult who was a healthcare worker with PCR-confirmed SARS-CoV-2 infection or an uninfected control (not recorded which).

In its sample, this clonotype was seen many times. The chain employs TRBV7-9 and TRBJ2-1; D is ambiguous. This CDR3 region has 16 residues. The germline V and J ends were trimmed by 5 bases and 4 bases, with 18 bases remaining between them. Germline values: CDR1 SEHNR, CDR2 FQNEAQ (reference sequence). DNA for the CDR3: TGTGCCAGCAGCCCAACAACCCCGAGTAGTTACAATGAGCAGTTCTTC. Translated, it gives CASSPTTPSSYNEQFF.

This clonotype occurred many times. The chain combines TRBV6-5 with TRBJ1-1; the D gene is possibly TRBD1 (6 bases). Trimming took 4 bases from V and 3 from J, leaving 12 bases between them. Germline V CDR1 and CDR2: MNHEY, SVGAGI. The CDR3 has 14 amino acids. CDR3 DNA sequence: TGTGCCAGCAGTTTTACTCCAGGGGACACTGAAGCTTTCTTT. Translation: CASSFTPGDTEAFF.

The genes are TRBV9 and TRBJ2-7; a weak D match, TRBD2 (6 bases). The CDR3 runs 13 residues. Germline V gene lookup returns CDR1 SGDLS and CDR2 YYNGEE. Trimming shortened V by 4 bases and J by 4 bases, and 12 bases separated the two germline ends. The CDR3 sequence: CASSSTRGYEQYF. The CDR3 DNA reads TGTGCCAGCAGCTCCACTCGGGGGTACGAGCAGTACTTC.

This clonotype was recorded a few times. The chain's CDR3 is CASSPQTGATYNEQFF. The CDR3 DNA follows: TGTGCCAGCAGCCCACAAACAGGGGCGACCTACAATGAGCAGTTCTTC. The chain recombines TRBV5-5 with TRBJ2-1; 7 bases match TRBD1. CDR3 length: 16 residues. CDR1 is SGHKS and CDR2 is YYEKEE in the germline V gene (reference sequence). The junction had 9 bases not matched to a gene; V was cut back by 4 bases and J by 2 bases.

There are a few counts of this clonotype. This chain connects TRBV5-1 to TRBJ1-1; D is unclear. The V end was cut by 2 bases, the J end by 1 base, with 9 bases between. CDR3 length: 14 residues. CDR1 SGHRS and CDR2 YFSETQ come from the germline V gene. Here the CDR3 reads CASSLGNTNTEAFF. The CDR3, as DNA: TGCGCCAGCAGCTTAGGAAATACGAACACTGAAGCTTTCTTT.

The rearrangement links TRBV28 to TRBJ2-1, with TRBD2 matching 9 bases. There are 15 residues in the CDR3. The V gene end was trimmed by 8 bases and the J gene end by 0 bases; junction bases not matched to a gene: 5. The V gene's germline CDR1 is MDHEN and CDR2 SYDVKM. CDR3 protein: CASELAGLSYNEQFF. CDR3 coding DNA: TGTGCCAGCGAACTAGCGGGTCTCTCCTACAATGAGCAGTTCTTC.

This clonotype was observed a few times. The rearrangement joins TRBV29-1 to TRBJ2-3, with D possibly matching TRBD2 (6 bases). CDR1 is SQVTM, CDR2 ANQGSEA, per germline. The CDR3 sequence is 12 residues long. The V gene lost 8 bases and the J gene lost 0 bases, with 9 bases spanning the gap. CDR3 protein: CSSSVSTDTQYF. The CDR3 region has the DNA TGCAGCTCTAGCGTCAGCACAGATACGCAGTATTTT.

Ten or more counts support this clonotype. The V gene is TRBV2, the J gene TRBJ1-1; TRBD1 matches 8 bases. Germline V gene lookup returns CDR1 SNHLY and CDR2 FYNNEI. V dropped 9 bases and J dropped 4; count of bases not matched to a gene: 4. The CDR3 loop spans 12 amino acids. This chain's CDR3 is CARATGATEAFF. The CDR3 DNA follows: TGTGCCAGAGCGACAGGGGCCACTGAAGCTTTCTTT. The full variable domain, in which reference TRBV2 and TRBJ1-1 provide the parts outside the CDR3, is EPEVTQTPSHQVTQMGQEVILRCVPISNHLYFYWYRQILGQKVEFLVSFYNNEISEKSEIFDDQFSVERPDGSNFTLKIRSTKLEDSAMYFCARATGATEAFFGQGTRLTVV.

The CDR3 spells CSVDPGQTEQETQYF. The CDR3 DNA reads TGCAGCGTTGACCCGGGACAGACAGAACAAGAGACCCAGTACTTC. The gene calls are TRBV29-1 and TRBJ2-5; TRBD1 agrees at 7 bases. This CDR3 is built from 15 residues. The V gene's germline CDR1 is SQVTM and CDR2 ANQGSEA. Losses at the gene ends were 3 bases for V and 2 bases for J; bases not matched to a gene: 9.

A remark on this clonotype: A much larger clone sits a single nucleotide away, making a read error possible. This chain links TRBV2 with TRBJ1-5, with unresolved D. Germline CDR1 SNHLY, CDR2 FYNNEI. The CDR3 totals 12 residues. The CDR3, as DNA: TGTACCAGCAGTGCCAACAATCAGCCCCAGCATTTT. It translates to CTSSANNQPQHF. Complete variable domain (other parts from reference TRBV2 and TRBJ1-5): EPEVTQTPSHQVTQMGQEVILRCVPISNHLYFYWYRQILGQKVEFLVSFYNNEISEKSEIFDDQFSVERPDGSNFTLKIRSTKLEDSAMYFCTSSANNQPQHFGDGTRLSIL.

The chain is built from TRBV6-5 and TRBJ2-3; 9 positions match TRBD2. The germline CDR1 and CDR2 sequences are MNHEY and SVGAGI. The junction had 9 bases not matched to a gene; V was cut back by 0 bases and J by 2 bases. This CDR3 contains 18 residues. The chain's CDR3 is CASSYSTAAGGPTDTQYF. Here the CDR3 DNA reads TGTGCCAGCAGTTACTCGACCGCCGCGGGAGGGCCCACAGATACGCAGTATTTT.

This clonotype was seen many times. J is TRBJ2-5 and V is TRBV29-1; 7 bases align to TRBD2. The CDR3 sequence is 12 residues long. The trim removed 7 bases at V and 5 bases at J, leaving 7 bases unmatched. Germline CDR1 reads SQVTM; CDR2 reads ANQGSEA. CDR3 DNA: TGCAGCGCCAGACTAGCTTCTGAGACCCAGTACTTC. This translates into CSARLASETQYF.

This clonotype was recorded at least ten times. V gene TRBV7-9 combines with J gene TRBJ2-1; D is possibly TRBD1 (5 bases). This CDR3 is 17 amino acids long. V gave up 1 base and J gave up 10 bases, with 23 bases separating them. Germline assignment: CDR1 SEHNR and CDR2 FQNEAQ (reference sequence). CDR3 in DNA: TGTGCCAGCAGCTTAGGGGATGAGAGGTTTGGGGCGTCCGAGCAGTTCTTC. Translated, it gives CASSLGDERFGASEQFF.